This T cell receptor (beta chain) came from a study of blood T cell repertoires in COVID-19 (dated by TCRdb to 2019 to 2021). Study-wide context: Samples from collaborators originated in the United States, Italy and Spain and spanned both the acute and convalescent phases of COVID-19. The repertoires were released in a freely available public database intended as a resource for research on the immune response to SARS-CoV-2. The material from the prospective study consisted of cDNA or gDNA derived from T cells, B-cell-depleted T cells, or PBMCs. The dataset comprised deeply sampled blood TCRbeta repertoires from subjects exposed to, actively infected with, or recovered from COVID-19. Nearly every sample came with metadata listing a de-identified subject ID, COVID-19 status, age in years and sex. Where available, HLA class I and class II types were obtained from metadata supplied by the sample provider rather than from assay-based typing. The samples were drawn from the first 160 participants of the ongoing ImmuneRACE study and from 1,254 subjects provided by 6 global collaborators. Overall results and qualifications from the work: The quantity of clinical and demographic metadata differed by source and by participant and was supplied without curation.

In Seattle, one collaborating source enrolled patients while the infection was active and tracked those patients longitudinally over the course of disease. The collaborating institutions used their own protocols to collect whole blood in K2EDTA tubes. For TCRbeta analysis, collaborators shipped samples in one of three forms: frozen whole blood, isolated PBMCs, or DNA extracted from either of those sample types. This clone is a singleton in its sample. No cognate antigen has been identified for it. Base qualities are not recorded, but no much larger clone differs from it by a single base. TCRbeta CDR3 regions were amplified from genomic DNA by means of the immunoSEQ Assay, a bias-controlled multiplex PCR. The authors processed their data as follows. The number of nucleated cells in each sample was estimated by amplification of reference gene primers within the assay. To quantify the absolute abundance of each unique TCRbeta CDR3 rearrangement, sequence reads were collapsed and filtered. For each sample, productive Simpson clonality was calculated as the square root of Simpson's diversity index over productive rearrangements. Entries here come from immuneACCESS through TCRdb and include only in-frame sequences with V and J called. Some clones fail to appear in such tables; in the studies checked, an unresolved V gene covers under half of the shortfall, and the cause of the remainder is unknown. V and J calls and clone size are as listed in that table; D and trimming were resolved from the DNA. The sample includes around 120,000 clones, with around 89% observed a single time. 3.8% of the sample lies in the top ten.

The germline V gene supplies CDR1 SQVTM and CDR2 ANQGSEA. From its cysteine to its phenylalanine, the CDR3 spans 17 amino acids. Only the CDR3 region is kept as DNA, spanning 51 bases read in frame from base 1. V is cut back by 7 bases and J by 1 base, with 12 bases in the junction unmatched. The sequence is built from TRBV29-1 and TRBJ2-6, and 8 junction bases match TRBD1. The sequenced sample was peripheral blood. The TCR originated in a woman aged 55-69 years with COVID-19, enrolled during active disease. DNA sequence: TGCAGCGCGGCCCTGACAGGGGTCGAATCTGGGGCCAACGTCCTGACTTTC. Its coded protein is CSAALTGVESGANVLTF.